This T cell receptor beta chain emerged from a study of regulatory T cells in long-lasting Graves disease. Time point specified: newly diagnosed GD, antithyroid drugs for less than 3 months. Isolated PBMC RNA provided the starting material for the TCR library. This clonotype was detected only a few times. Its cognate antigen is unknown. V trimming: 6 bases; J trimming: 0 bases; junction bases outside the gene matches: 8. The CDR3 has 16 amino acids. CDR1 is SGHAT and CDR2 is FQNNGV in the germline V gene. Study conclusions and caveats: Persistent patients had a count of shared public clonotypes (around 2,700) that exceeded that of new patients (approximately 1,000). Relative to newly diagnosed Graves' patients, persistent ones had lower TCR diversity.

CDR3-region Arm-PCR and iRepertoire HTBI primers produced the TCR beta libraries. One entry per CDR3 protein, called by TCRdb with MiXCR from the multiplex PCR reads. The data contain around 480,000 distinct CDR3 sequences, about 16% of them singletons. These data also formed part of another study, on T cells in Graves' hyperthyroidism and ophthalmopathy. This second study says: HTBI primers were used for first-round RT-PCR of the TCR CDR3.

V usage is TRBV11-2 and J usage is TRBJ1-3; 7 positions agree with TRBD1. The source was peripheral blood mononuclear cells (PBMCs), collected at new diagnosis, from a patient treated with antithyroid drugs. The sequence derives from a woman aged 35-65 years with Graves disease. The CDR3 DNA reads as TGTGCCAGCAGGTTACCGGGACAGATCTCTGGAAACACCATATATTTT. Its protein is CASRLPGQISGNTIYF.